A single sample is the source of the 32 T cell receptor beta chains below, sequenced in a study of OX40 agonist ivuxolimab in advanced cancers. The method was immunoSEQ multiplex PCR; TCRdb's version includes in-frame clones alone and lacks a portion of them. This sample has some 49,000 clones, with about 85% found just once. The source material was CD4+ or CD8+ T cells sorted from blood, sampled in a trial of the OX40 agonist ivuxolimab. Receptor source: an adult with an advanced solid tumor such as melanoma, head and neck, liver or kidney cancer.

This clone was detected a few times. This sequence joins TRBV5-6 and TRBJ1-6, with no clear D. Trimming left V 0 bases short and J 6 bases short, with 4 bases between. Germline V gene sequence: CDR1 SGHDT, CDR2 YYEEEE. The CDR3 extends over 13 amino acids. The CDR3 region is CASSLGSNSPLHF. The CDR3 bases are TGTGCCAGCAGCTTGGGATCTAATTCACCCCTCCACTTT.

The chain has TRBV6-1 and TRBJ2-1; D is possibly TRBD1 (6 bases). Germline CDR1 is MNHNS and CDR2 is SASEGT. The CDR3 runs 14 residues. With 3 bases removed from V and 2 bases from J, the gap between germline ends came to 8 bases. The CDR3 nucleotides read TGTGCCAGCAGTGACTGGACAGCCTACAATGAGCAGTTCTTC. The encoded protein is CASSDWTAYNEQFF.

The rearrangement uses TRBV28 and TRBJ1-2; no clear D gene. The V end was cut by 5 bases, the J end by 0 bases, with 16 bases between. Germline V gene data show CDR1 as MDHEN and CDR2 as SYDVKM. The length of the CDR3 is 16 residues. In nucleotides, the CDR3 is TGTGCCAGCAGTGCCCCTTCAACAAGAGCTAACTATGGCTACACCTTC. Translated, it gives CASSAPSTRANYGYTF.

The J gene is TRBJ1-5, the V gene TRBV6-6; TRBD1 is a possible D gene (5 bases). Trimming took 2 bases from V and 3 from J, leaving 14 bases between them. This CDR3 region has 16 residues. Germline values: CDR1 MNHNY, CDR2 SVGAGI (reference sequence). The CDR3 nucleotides are TGTGCCAGCAGTTACCGCCCAGGGAGCTACAATCAGCCCCAGCATTTT. Its protein is CASSYRPGSYNQPQHF.

The genes are TRBV5-1 and TRBJ1-1, with TRBD1 as a possible D gene (6 bases). V was cut by 0 bases and J by 4 bases, with 13 bases left in between. Looked up from germline, CDR1 is SGHRS and CDR2 is YFSETQ. The CDR3 is made up of 15 amino acids. The CDR3 sequence: CASSLARGGGTEAFF. For the CDR3, the DNA is TGCGCCAGCAGCTTGGCCAGGGGCGGTGGCACTGAAGCTTTCTTT.

The chain recombines TRBV6-1 with TRBJ1-3; 7 bases align to TRBD1. The CDR3 is 15 residues long. J was trimmed by 7 bases and V by 2 bases; bases with no gene match: 8. Germline V gene sequence: CDR1 MNHNS, CDR2 SASEGT. CDR3 in amino acids: CASSERGLSRNTIYF. The CDR3 DNA sequence: TGTGCCAGCAGTGAAAGGGGGCTCTCACGGAACACCATATATTTT.

The chain employs TRBV9 and TRBJ2-6; no clear D gene. Germline assignment: CDR1 SGDLS and CDR2 YYNGEE. V was pared by 0 bases and J by 1 base, with 8 bases between. The CDR3 covers 16 residues. The CDR3 DNA follows: TGTGCCAGCAGCGTAGAGGTCGTTTCTGGGGCCAACGTCCTGACTTTC. Protein: CASSVEVVSGANVLTF.

This chain uses TRBV5-4 with TRBJ2-1, with 7 bases matching TRBD2. Germline V gene lookup returns CDR1 SGHNT and CDR2 YYREEE (reference sequence). V was clipped by 0 bases and J by 7 bases; unmatched bases: 10. The CDR3 runs 16 residues. Here the CDR3 reads CASSLEGLSPHNEQFF. CDR3 DNA sequence: TGTGCCAGCAGCTTGGAGGGACTATCCCCCCATAATGAGCAGTTCTTC.

This clone was detected a few times. This chain uses TRBV27 with TRBJ1-1, with D uncertain. This CDR3 is 11 amino acids long. Trimming left V 10 bases short and J 3 bases short, with 9 bases between. Germline V gene lookup returns CDR1 MNHEY and CDR2 SMNVEV (reference sequence). The CDR3 reads CATHTHTEAFF. The DNA of the CDR3 is TGTGCCACCCATACCCACACTGAAGCTTTCTTT.

The rearrangement links TRBV7-2 to TRBJ2-7; 9 bases are shared with TRBD2. Germline trimming cut 4 bases from V and 4 bases from J; bases unmatched to any gene: 5. Germline loops: CDR1 SGHTA, CDR2 FQGNSA. The CDR3 consists of 14 residues. The CDR3 bases are TGTGCCAGCAGCTACGGAACTAGCGGGTACGAGCAGTACTTC. Translated, it gives CASSYGTSGYEQYF. The full variable domain, rest sourced from reference TRBV7-2 and TRBJ2-7, is GAGVSQSPSNKVTEKGKDVELRCDPISGHTALYWYRQSLGQGLEFLIYFQGNSAPDKSGLPSDRFSAERTGGSVSTLTIQRTQQEDSAVYLCASSYGTSGYEQYFGPGTRLTVT.

The gene calls are TRBV9 and TRBJ2-7; D is perhaps TRBD1 (6 bases). Trimming took 4 bases from V and 5 from J, leaving 22 bases between them. The CDR3 contains 16 residues. Germline loops: CDR1 SGDLS, CDR2 YYNGEE. In nucleotides, the CDR3 is TGTGCCAGCAGCCTGAGGGGCGTAGCAGGGGACAACGAGCAGTACTTC. It encodes CASSLRGVAGDNEQYF.

This clone appeared a single time. The chain links TRBV28 to TRBJ2-7; D is unclear. There are 10 residues in the CDR3. V gave up 11 bases and J gave up 3 bases, with 8 bases separating them. The germline gives CDR1 MDHEN, CDR2 SYDVKM. The CDR3 region is CAAGNYEQYF. In nucleotides, the CDR3 is TGTGCCGCAGGCAACTACGAGCAGTACTTC.

A few counts support this clone. This chain links TRBV25-1 with TRBJ2-5; TRBD1 agrees at 8 bases. This CDR3 has 14 amino acids. Trimming at V came to 3 bases and at J to 5 bases, leaving 5 bases not matched to a gene. Germline V gene lookup returns CDR1 MGHDK and CDR2 SYGVNS. The CDR3 loop reads CASSDLQGGETQYF. DNA of the CDR3: TGTGCCAGCAGTGACTTACAGGGGGGCGAGACCCAGTACTTC. The complete variable domain, with remaining parts taken from reference TRBV25-1 and TRBJ2-5, reads EADIYQTPRYLVIGTGKKITLECSQTMGHDKMYWYQQDPGMELHLIHYSYGVNSTEKGDLSSESTVSRIRTEHFPLTLESARPSHTSQYLCASSDLQGGETQYFGPGTRLLVL.

V and J are TRBV28 and TRBJ1-5; D is uncertain. The ends were cut back, 5 bases at V and 4 bases at J, with 3 bases in the middle. Germline CDR1 reads MDHEN; CDR2 reads SYDVKM. This CDR3 region has 11 residues. The CDR3 DNA sequence: TGTGCCAGCAGTCATAATCAGCCCCAGCATTTT. The encoded protein is CASSHNQPQHF.

The gene calls are TRBV19 and TRBJ2-2; possible D gene TRBD2, 6 bases. This CDR3 comprises 15 residues. V was cut by 1 base and J by 7 bases, with 13 bases left in between. CDR1 and CDR2 from the germline V gene are LNHDA and SQIVND (reference sequence). The CDR3, as DNA: TGTGCCAGTAGTATAGGCAGGGAGGAGAACGGGGAGCTGTTTTTT. Translating gives CASSIGREENGELFF.

The V and J genes are TRBV5-4 and TRBJ2-3, with D tentatively TRBD1 (6 bases). CDR3 length: 12 amino acids. Germline values: CDR1 SGHNT, CDR2 YYREEE (reference sequence). The ends were cut back, 3 bases at V and 6 bases at J, with 8 bases in the middle. The CDR3 sequence is CASSSRGDTQYF. The CDR3 nucleotides are TGTGCCAGCAGCTCCAGGGGTGATACGCAGTATTTT.

The chain recombines TRBV4-3 with TRBJ2-1; 10 bases are shared with TRBD2. The length of the CDR3 is 17 residues. V shed 0 bases and J 5 bases; nucleotides not matched to a gene: 7. The germline V gene has CDR1 LGHNA and CDR2 YSLEER. CDR3 amino acids: CASSQDRGLAADNEQFF. The CDR3 DNA is TGCGCCAGCAGCCAAGATCGTGGACTAGCGGCCGACAATGAGCAGTTCTTC.

This sequence joins TRBV5-6 and TRBJ1-4; D unresolved. Germline V gene data show CDR1 as SGHDT and CDR2 as YYEEEE. Trimming removed 1 base from V and 5 bases from J, with 9 bases in between. The CDR3 spans 14 residues. The CDR3 DNA sequence: TGTGCCAGCAGCTTGTGGGGAGGAAATGAAAAACTGTTTTTT. Translating it yields CASSLWGGNEKLFF.

V and J are TRBV7-6 and TRBJ1-1, with D uncertain. Trimming took off 2 bases at V and 4 bases at J, with 5 bases between the two ends. The CDR3 loop spans 12 amino acids. CDR1 and CDR2 from the germline V gene are SGHVS and FNYEAQ. The CDR3 is CASSLPGTEAFF. The CDR3, as DNA: TGTGCCAGCAGCTTACCGGGCACTGAAGCTTTCTTT.

The genes are TRBV10-2 and TRBJ1-3; maybe TRBD1 (5 bases). Between the trimmed V and J ends, which lost 0 bases and 4 bases, there was a span of 10 bases. CDR3 length: 15 residues. The V gene's germline CDR1 is WSHSY and CDR2 SAAADI. The CDR3 region has the DNA TGCGCCAGCAGTGAGTCTGGGGCCGCAGGAAACACCATATATTTT. It specifies CASSESGAAGNTIYF.

The V and J genes are TRBV11-2 and TRBJ2-3; tentative D call: TRBD2 (5 bases). Germline V gives CDR1 SGHAT, CDR2 FQNNGV. This CDR3 is 16 amino acids long. V was shortened by 5 bases and J by 1 base, with 16 bases between the two germline ends. The CDR3 loop is CASSGSTAGGTDTQYF. CDR3 bases: TGTGCCAGCAGCGGCTCAACTGCCGGGGGCACAGATACGCAGTATTTT.

The CDR3 loop reads CASSMFADSYNEQFF. The CDR3 coding sequence is TGTGCCAGTAGTATGTTCGCTGACTCCTACAATGAGCAGTTCTTC. J is TRBJ2-1 and V is TRBV19; D is unresolved. This CDR3 region has 15 residues. Germline V lookup: CDR1 LNHDA, CDR2 SQIVND (reference sequence). Deletions cut 3 bases from V and 0 bases from J, with 9 bases between. The whole variable domain, remainder taken from reference TRBV19 and TRBJ2-1, is DGGITQSPKYLFRKEGQNVTLSCEQNLNHDAMYWYRQDPGQGLRLIYYSQIVNDFQKGDIAEGYSVSREKKESFPLTVTSAQKNPTAFYLCASSMFADSYNEQFFGPGTRLTVL.

This clone came up a few times. The rearrangement links TRBV19 to TRBJ1-1; 7 nucleotides align to TRBD1. J lost 1 base, V lost 0 bases, and 5 bases had no gene match. Germline CDR1 and CDR2: LNHDA and SQIVND (reference sequence). The CDR3 extends over 16 amino acids. CDR3 sequence reads: CASSIEHRQGNTEAFF. The CDR3 DNA reads as TGTGCCAGTAGTATAGAGCACCGACAGGGGAACACTGAAGCTTTCTTT.

The CDR3 loop reads CASSLGGQRNEQFF. CDR3 DNA sequence: TGTGCCAGCAGCTTGGGAGGGCAGCGGAATGAGCAGTTCTTC. The J gene is TRBJ2-1, the V gene TRBV5-8, with D possibly TRBD2 on 5 matching bases. The V end was cut by 0 bases, the J end by 7 bases, with 11 bases between. This CDR3 has 14 amino acids. The germline CDR1 and CDR2 sequences are SGHTS and YDEGEE. The full variable domain, rest sourced from reference TRBV5-8 and TRBJ2-1, is EAGVTQSPTHLIKTRGQQATLRCSPISGHTSVYWYQQALGLGLQFLLWYDEGEERNRGNFPPRFSGRQFPNYSSELNVNALELEDSALYLCASSLGGQRNEQFFGPGTRLTVL.

A single count supports this clone. The chain uses TRBV5-1 and TRBJ1-2, with D perhaps matching TRBD1 (5 bases). Per the germline V gene, CDR1 is SGHRS and CDR2 is YFSETQ. The V gene lost 0 bases and the J gene lost 0 bases, with 12 bases spanning the gap. The CDR3 is 16 residues long. The CDR3 loop reads CASSLVYGGANYGYTF. The CDR3 nucleotides are TGCGCCAGCAGCTTGGTTTATGGGGGAGCTAACTATGGCTACACCTTC.

This clone has just a few counts. The chain recombines TRBV27 with TRBJ2-3; a weak D match, TRBD2 (6 bases). This CDR3 region has 15 residues. Germline values: CDR1 MNHEY, CDR2 SMNVEV (reference sequence). V was clipped by 2 bases and J by 1 base, with 10 bases between them. CDR3 sequence: CASSLNGGGTDTQYF. The CDR3 nucleotides are TGTGCCAGCAGTTTAAACGGAGGGGGCACAGATACGCAGTATTTT.

V usage is TRBV19 and J usage is TRBJ2-7; the D gene is possibly TRBD2 (5 bases). V lost 5 bases and J lost 1, with 12 bases in between. The germline gives CDR1 LNHDA, CDR2 SQIVND (reference sequence). This CDR3 is 14 amino acids long. CDR3 amino acids: CASSGSGYSYEQYF. CDR3 nucleotides: TGTGCCAGTAGTGGCTCGGGATATTCCTACGAGCAGTACTTC.

This clone was seen a few times. The J gene is TRBJ2-7, the V gene TRBV28; 7 nucleotides line up with TRBD1. This CDR3 contains 14 residues. The germline V gene has CDR1 MDHEN and CDR2 SYDVKM. V dropped 3 bases and J dropped 4; count of bases not matched to a gene: 6. The CDR3 loop reads CASSFPGRGYEQYF. Here the CDR3 DNA reads TGTGCCAGCAGTTTCCCCGGCAGGGGGTACGAGCAGTACTTC.

This clone appeared once. The chain is built from TRBV19 and TRBJ1-5; 9 bases are a match to TRBD1. The CDR3 length is 14 residues. Trimming cost V 5 bases and J 5 bases; bases outside gene matches: 4. Germline V gene data show CDR1 as LNHDA and CDR2 as SQIVND (reference sequence). The CDR3 sequence: CASSPGQGYQPQHF. CDR3 coding DNA: TGTGCCAGTAGTCCCGGACAGGGGTATCAGCCCCAGCATTTT.

In this sample, this clone turned up once. Distinct nucleotide sequences in the sample also encode this CDR3. This chain connects TRBV19 to TRBJ2-2, with TRBD1 matching over 9 bases. Trimming at V came to 3 bases and at J to 8 bases, leaving 4 bases not matched to a gene. This CDR3 spans 14 amino acids. Looked up from germline, CDR1 is LNHDA and CDR2 is SQIVND (reference sequence). CDR3 region: CASSITGGTGELFF. Written as DNA, the CDR3 is TGTGCCAGTAGTATTACAGGGGGCACAGGGGAGCTGTTTTTT.

The rearrangement joins TRBV4-3 to TRBJ2-7, with D possibly TRBD1 on 6 matching bases. Germline CDR1 LGHNA, CDR2 YSLEER. V was shortened by 1 base and J by 0 bases, with 13 bases between the two germline ends. The CDR3 spans 16 residues. CDR3 DNA sequence: TGCGCCAGCAGCCAAGGGCGCGGCAGGGGCTCCTACGAGCAGTACTTC. Its protein is CASSQGRGRGSYEQYF.

This sequence joins TRBV27 and TRBJ2-7; 8 nucleotides agree with TRBD2. V was clipped by 6 bases and J by 6 bases; unmatched bases: 7. Germline V lookup: CDR1 MNHEY, CDR2 SMNVEV (reference sequence). This CDR3 has 13 residues. The DNA of the CDR3 is TGTGCCAGCAGCTTGCAGGCGGGGGGCGAGCAGTACTTC. As protein: CASSLQAGGEQYF.